Ten or more counts support the clone carrying this T cell receptor (beta chain). The antigen remains undetermined. V lost 4 bases, J lost 2 bases, and 3 bases stayed unmatched. Germline CDR1 SGHDT, CDR2 YYEEEE. This CDR3 has 15 residues. Using a J-beta primer mix together with a sample-barcoded 5' primer, a second PCR was run for roughly 6 to 11 cycles. TCRdb independently ran MiXCR on the 5' RACE reads; one entry per CDR3 protein. The sample lists around 280,000 distinct CDR3 sequences, 27% occurring once. PBMCs were isolated at a quantity of at least 7 million per sample. The entry originates in a study of blood T cells in healthy people across ages. Findings and limits, study-wide: Leaving the PBMCs unsorted stopped any conclusive comparison of naive versus antigen-experienced cells.

The sequence came from a woman in her seventies in good health. The chain employs TRBV5-6 and TRBJ2-5; 12 bases are a match to TRBD2. Sequencing was performed on blood. The chain's CDR3 is CASSIGTSGQETQYF. The CDR3 nucleotides are TGTGCCAGCAGCATCGGGACTAGCGGGCAAGAGACCCAGTACTTC.